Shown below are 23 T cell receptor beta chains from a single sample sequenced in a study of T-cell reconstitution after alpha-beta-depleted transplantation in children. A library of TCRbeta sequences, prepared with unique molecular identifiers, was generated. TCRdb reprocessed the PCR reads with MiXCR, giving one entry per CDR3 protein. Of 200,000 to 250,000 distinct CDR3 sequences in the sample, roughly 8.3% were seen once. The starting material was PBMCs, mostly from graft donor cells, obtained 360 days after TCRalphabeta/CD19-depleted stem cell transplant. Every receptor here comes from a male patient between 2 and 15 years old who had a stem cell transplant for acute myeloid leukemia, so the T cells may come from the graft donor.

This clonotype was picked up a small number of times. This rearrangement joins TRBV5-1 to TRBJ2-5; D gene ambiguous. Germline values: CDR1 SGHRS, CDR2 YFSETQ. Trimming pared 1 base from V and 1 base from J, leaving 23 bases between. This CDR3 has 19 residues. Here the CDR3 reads CASSLLPPSDGTLQETQYF. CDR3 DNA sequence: TGCGCCAGCAGCTTGTTACCCCCATCGGACGGCACCCTCCAAGAGACCCAGTACTTC.

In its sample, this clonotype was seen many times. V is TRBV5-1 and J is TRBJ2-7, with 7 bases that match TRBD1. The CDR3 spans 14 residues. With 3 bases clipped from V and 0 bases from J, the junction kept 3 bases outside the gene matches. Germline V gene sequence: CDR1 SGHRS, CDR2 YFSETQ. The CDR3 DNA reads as TGCGCCAGCAGCTCGGGACAGACCTCCTACGAGCAGTACTTC. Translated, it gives CASSSGQTSYEQYF.

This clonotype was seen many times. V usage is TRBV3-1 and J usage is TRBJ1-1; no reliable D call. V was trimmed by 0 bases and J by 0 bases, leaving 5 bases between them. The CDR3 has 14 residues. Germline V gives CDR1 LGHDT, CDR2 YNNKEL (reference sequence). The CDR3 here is CASSQEALNTEAFF. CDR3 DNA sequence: TGTGCCAGCAGCCAAGAGGCCCTGAACACTGAAGCTTTCTTT. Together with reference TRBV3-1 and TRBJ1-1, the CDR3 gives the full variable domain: DTAVSQTPKYLVTQMGNDKSIKCEQNLGHDTMYWYKQDSKKFLKIMFSYNNKELIINETVPNRFSPKSPDKAHLNLHINSLELGDSAVYFCASSQEALNTEAFFGQGTRLTVV.

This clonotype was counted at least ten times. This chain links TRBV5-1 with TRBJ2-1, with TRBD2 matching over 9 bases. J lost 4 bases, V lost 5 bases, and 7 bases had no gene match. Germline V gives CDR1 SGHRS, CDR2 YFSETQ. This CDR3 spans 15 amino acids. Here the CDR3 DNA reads TGCGCCAGCAGTCGTAGCGGGGGCACTTACAATGAGCAGTTCTTC. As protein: CASSRSGGTYNEQFF.

CDR3: CASSLSGSAKNIQYF. The CDR3 coding sequence is TGTGCCAGCAGCCTTAGCGGGAGTGCCAAAAACATTCAGTACTTC. V is TRBV12-3 or TRBV12-4 and J is TRBJ2-4, with 9 bases lining up with TRBD2. V was clipped by 6 bases and J by 1 base; unmatched bases: 4. This CDR3 is built from 15 residues.

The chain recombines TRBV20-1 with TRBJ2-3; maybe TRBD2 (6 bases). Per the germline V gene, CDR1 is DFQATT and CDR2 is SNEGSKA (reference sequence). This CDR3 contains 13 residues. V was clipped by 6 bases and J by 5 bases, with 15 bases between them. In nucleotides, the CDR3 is TGCAGTGCCCTCCACGGGGGACTAGATACGCAGTATTTT. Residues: CSALHGGLDTQYF.

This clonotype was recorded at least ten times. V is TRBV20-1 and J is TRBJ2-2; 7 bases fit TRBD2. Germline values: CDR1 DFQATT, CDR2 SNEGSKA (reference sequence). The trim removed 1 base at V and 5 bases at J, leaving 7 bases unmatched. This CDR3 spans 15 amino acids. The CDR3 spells CSARVGGSSTGELFF. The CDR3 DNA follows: TGCAGTGCTAGAGTAGGCGGGAGTAGTACCGGGGAGCTGTTTTTT.

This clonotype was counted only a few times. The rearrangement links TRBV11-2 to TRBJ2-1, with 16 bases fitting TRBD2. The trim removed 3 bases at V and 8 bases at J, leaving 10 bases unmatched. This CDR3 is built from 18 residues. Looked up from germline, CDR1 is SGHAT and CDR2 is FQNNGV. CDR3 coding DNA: TGTGCCAGCAGCTTTCCCACAACCGGGACTAGCGGGAGGGATGAGCAGTTCTTC. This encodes CASSFPTTGTSGRDEQFF.

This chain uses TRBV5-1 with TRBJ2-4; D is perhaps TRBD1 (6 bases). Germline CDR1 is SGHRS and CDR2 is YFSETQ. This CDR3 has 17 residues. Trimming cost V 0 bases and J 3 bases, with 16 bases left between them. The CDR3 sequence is CASSLGGLKDVKNIQYF. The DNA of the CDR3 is TGCGCCAGCAGCTTGGGGGGGCTCAAGGATGTCAAAAACATTCAGTACTTC.

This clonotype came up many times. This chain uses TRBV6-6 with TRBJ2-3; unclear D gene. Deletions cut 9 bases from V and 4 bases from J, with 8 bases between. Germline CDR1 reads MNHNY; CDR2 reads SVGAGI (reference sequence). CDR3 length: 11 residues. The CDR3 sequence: CASAISDTQYF. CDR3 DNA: TGTGCCAGTGCTATCTCAGATACGCAGTATTTT.

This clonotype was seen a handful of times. In DNA, the CDR3 is TGTGCCAGCAGCCACCAGGGGGGGCTCTACAATGAGCAGTTCTTC. Amino acid sequence: CASSHQGGLYNEQFF. The V and J genes are TRBV7-9 and TRBJ2-1; either TRBD1 or TRBD2 may fit D (7 bases each). Germline values: CDR1 SEHNR, CDR2 FQNEAQ (reference sequence). The CDR3 is 15 residues long. Trimming removed 5 bases from V and 3 bases from J, with 14 bases in between.

CDR3 coding DNA: TGTGCCAGCAGTTTAGACCGAACAGGGGAAGCTTTCTTT. Protein product: CASSLDRTGEAFF. The V and J genes are TRBV28 and TRBJ1-1; D is possibly TRBD1 (6 bases). With 2 bases removed from V and 8 bases from J, the gap between germline ends came to 12 bases. Germline values: CDR1 MDHEN, CDR2 SYDVKM. The length of the CDR3 is 13 residues.

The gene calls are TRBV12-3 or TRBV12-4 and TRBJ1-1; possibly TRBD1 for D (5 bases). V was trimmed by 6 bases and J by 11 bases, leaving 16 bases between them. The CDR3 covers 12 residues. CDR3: CASSPDIRRAFF. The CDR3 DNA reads TGTGCCAGCAGCCCGGACATTCGACGGGCTTTCTTT.

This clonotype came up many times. The CDR3 DNA reads as TGTGCCAGCAGTTCTTGGGGACAGGGAAATGGCTACACCTTC. It yields the protein CASSSWGQGNGYTF. The chain couples TRBV12-3 or TRBV12-4 to TRBJ1-2; 9 bases map to TRBD1. This CDR3 is built from 14 residues. With 4 bases clipped from V and 6 bases from J, the junction kept 6 bases outside the gene matches.

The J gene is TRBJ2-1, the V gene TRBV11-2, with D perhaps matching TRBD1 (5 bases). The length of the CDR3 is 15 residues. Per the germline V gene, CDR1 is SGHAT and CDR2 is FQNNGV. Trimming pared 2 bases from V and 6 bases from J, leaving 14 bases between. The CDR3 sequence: CASSLSRTLLNEQFF. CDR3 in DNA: TGTGCCAGCAGCTTAAGCCGGACACTTCTCAATGAGCAGTTCTTC.

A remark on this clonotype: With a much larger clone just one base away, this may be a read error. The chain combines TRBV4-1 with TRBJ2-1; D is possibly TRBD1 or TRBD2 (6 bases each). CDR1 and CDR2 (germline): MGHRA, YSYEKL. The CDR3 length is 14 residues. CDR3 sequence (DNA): TGCTCCAGCAGCCAAGATCCGGGGGCGGATGAGCAGTTCTTC. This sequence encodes CSSSQDPGADEQFF.

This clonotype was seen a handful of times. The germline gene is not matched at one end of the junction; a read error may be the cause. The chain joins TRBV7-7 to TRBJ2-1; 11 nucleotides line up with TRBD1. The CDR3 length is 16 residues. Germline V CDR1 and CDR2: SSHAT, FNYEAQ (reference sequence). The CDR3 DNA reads TGTGCTAGCAGCTTAGGCACCGGGACAGGGGGAAATGAGCAGTTCTTC. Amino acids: CASSLGTGTGGNEQFF.

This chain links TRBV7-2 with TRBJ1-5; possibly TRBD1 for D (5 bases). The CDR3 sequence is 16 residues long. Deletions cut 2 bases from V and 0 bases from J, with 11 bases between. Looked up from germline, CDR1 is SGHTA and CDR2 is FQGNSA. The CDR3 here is CASSLQGPYSNQPQHF. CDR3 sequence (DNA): TGTGCCAGCAGCTTACAGGGCCCGTATAGCAATCAGCCCCAGCATTTT.

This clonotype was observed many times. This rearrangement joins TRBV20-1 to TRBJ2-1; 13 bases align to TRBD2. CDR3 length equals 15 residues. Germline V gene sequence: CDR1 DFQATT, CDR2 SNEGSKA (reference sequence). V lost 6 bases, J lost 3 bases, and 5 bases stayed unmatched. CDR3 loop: CSATGTSGIYNEQFF. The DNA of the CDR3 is TGCAGTGCAACCGGGACTAGCGGGATCTACAATGAGCAGTTCTTC.

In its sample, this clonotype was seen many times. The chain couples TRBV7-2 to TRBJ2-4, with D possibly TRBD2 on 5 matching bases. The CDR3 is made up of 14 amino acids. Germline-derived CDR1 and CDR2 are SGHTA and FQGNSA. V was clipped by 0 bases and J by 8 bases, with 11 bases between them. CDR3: CASSLAGISDIQYF. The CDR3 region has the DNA TGTGCCAGCAGCTTAGCCGGGATCTCTGACATTCAGTACTTC.

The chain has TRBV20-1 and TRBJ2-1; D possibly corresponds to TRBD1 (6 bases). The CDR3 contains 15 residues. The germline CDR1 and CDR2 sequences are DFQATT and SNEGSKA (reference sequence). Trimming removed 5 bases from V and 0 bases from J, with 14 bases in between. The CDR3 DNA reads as TGCAGTGCTGACTCTACAGGGAGCTCCTACAATGAGCAGTTCTTC. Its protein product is CSADSTGSSYNEQFF.

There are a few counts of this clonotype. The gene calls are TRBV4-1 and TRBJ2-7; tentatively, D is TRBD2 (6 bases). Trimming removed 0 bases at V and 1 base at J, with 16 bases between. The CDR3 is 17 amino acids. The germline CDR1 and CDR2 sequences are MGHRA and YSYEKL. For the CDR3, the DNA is TGCGCCAGCAGCCAAGAAGTCCTAGCGATATATTCCTACGAGCAGTACTTC. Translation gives CASSQEVLAIYSYEQYF.

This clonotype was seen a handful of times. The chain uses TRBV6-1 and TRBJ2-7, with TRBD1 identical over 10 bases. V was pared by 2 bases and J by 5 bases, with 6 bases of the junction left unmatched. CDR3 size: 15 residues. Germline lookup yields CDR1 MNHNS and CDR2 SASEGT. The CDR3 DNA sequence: TGTGCCAGCAGTGAAACCGGACAGGGGGGTGACGAGCAGTACTTC. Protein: CASSETGQGGDEQYF.